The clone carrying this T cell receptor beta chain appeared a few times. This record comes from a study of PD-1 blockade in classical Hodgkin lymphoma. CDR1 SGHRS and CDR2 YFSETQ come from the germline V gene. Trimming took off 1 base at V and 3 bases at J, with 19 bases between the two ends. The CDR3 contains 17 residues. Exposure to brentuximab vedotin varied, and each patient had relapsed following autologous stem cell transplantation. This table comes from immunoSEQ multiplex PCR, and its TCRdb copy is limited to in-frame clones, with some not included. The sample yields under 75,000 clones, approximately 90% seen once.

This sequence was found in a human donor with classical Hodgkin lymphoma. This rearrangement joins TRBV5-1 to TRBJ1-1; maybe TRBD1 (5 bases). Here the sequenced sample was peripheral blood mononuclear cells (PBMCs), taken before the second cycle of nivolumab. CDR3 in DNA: TGCGCCAGCAGCTTGAGGCGTTGGGTGGGGCGGGACACTGAAGCTTTCTTT. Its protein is CASSLRRWVGRDTEAFF.